The clone carrying this T cell receptor (beta chain) was counted a few times. What it binds is not known. This record belongs to a study of T cells in Graves' hyperthyroidism and ophthalmopathy. The study defined stable Graves' hyperthyroidism as no ophthalmopathy progression within 18 months. The study's findings and limits: Most thyroid-expanded clonotypes above 0.001 were also found in blood. By a 13 V-J model, ophthalmopathy was set apart from stable hyperthyroidism.

Amplified regions were TCR beta CDR3 sequences from RNA transcripts. The HTBI set primed first-round TCR CDR3 RT-PCR. TCRdb called the multiplex PCR reads again in MiXCR, with one record for every CDR3 protein. The data show approximately 590,000 distinct CDR3 sequences, roughly 14% seen once. Sequencing was carried out using blood. The source of this sequence is a woman aged 30 to 39 with Graves' hyperthyroidism.

The CDR3 DNA sequence: TGTGCCAGCAGTCGTACCGGGACTAGCGGGACAGCTTACGAGCAGTACTTC. Its translation: CASSRTGTSGTAYEQYF. V usage is TRBV6-1 and J usage is TRBJ2-7, with TRBD2 identical over 13 bases. V lost 5 bases, J lost 4 bases, and 11 bases stayed unmatched. Germline V lookup: CDR1 MNHNS, CDR2 SASEGT. The CDR3 is 17 residues long.